The 21 T cell receptor beta chains below come from one sample, sequenced in a study of T cell responses to AZD1222 COVID-19 vaccine. Assay: immunoSEQ multiplex PCR; the TCRdb copy retains only in-frame clones and omits some. Of approximately 160,000 clones listed, over 75% are singletons. The input for sequencing was peripheral blood, taken on day 0 of AZD1222 vaccination. These receptors were taken from an adult in good health.

Remarks on this clone: Distinct nucleotide sequences in the sample also encode this CDR3. The gene calls are TRBV6-5 and TRBJ1-3; 9 nucleotides line up with TRBD1. The germline gives CDR1 MNHEY, CDR2 SVGAGI. This CDR3 region has 14 residues. V trimming: 6 bases; J trimming: 4 bases; junction bases outside the gene matches: 4. In nucleotides, the CDR3 is TGTGCCAGCAGCGGGACAGGGAACGGAAACACCATATATTTT. Translated: CASSGTGNGNTIYF.

The gene calls are TRBV12-3 or TRBV12-4 and TRBJ2-1, with D perhaps TRBD2 (6 bases). The CDR3 totals 13 residues. V was pared by 3 bases and J by 9 bases, with 12 bases between. CDR3 nucleotides: TGTGCCAGCAGTTTCCGGGAGTCGGCTGAGCAGTTCTTC. Amino acid sequence: CASSFRESAEQFF.

V gene TRBV11-2 combines with J gene TRBJ1-1; possible D gene TRBD1, 5 bases. The CDR3 has 16 amino acids. V shed 1 base and J shed 3 bases, with 15 bases lying between them. CDR1 and CDR2 from the germline V gene are SGHAT and FQNNGV. In DNA, the CDR3 is TGTGCCAGCAGCTTAGTTGAGGCAGGGTGGGACACTGAAGCTTTCTTT. It encodes CASSLVEAGWDTEAFF.

The rearrangement uses TRBV24-1 and TRBJ2-2; 12 nucleotides line up with TRBD1. The CDR3 is made up of 17 amino acids. V trimming: 6 bases; J trimming: 4 bases; junction bases outside the gene matches: 8. Germline CDR1 and CDR2: KGHDR and SFDVKD. The CDR3 sequence: CATSPGTGGIGTGELFF. The CDR3 bases are TGTGCCACCAGTCCCGGGACAGGGGGCATCGGCACCGGGGAGCTGTTTTTT.

This clone was seen once. This sequence joins TRBV18 and TRBJ2-7; maybe TRBD1 (5 bases). V was trimmed by 6 bases and J by 2 bases, leaving 20 bases between them. CDR1 and CDR2 (germline): KGHSH, LQKENI. This CDR3 contains 16 residues. CDR3 bases: TGTGCCAGCTCTCGCAGACTCCCAGGACAAACCTACGAGCAGTACTTC. Translation: CASSRRLPGQTYEQYF.

The chain has TRBV20-1 and TRBJ2-1; D might be TRBD2 (5 bases). V lost 3 bases, J lost 6 bases, and 15 bases lay in between. This CDR3 spans 14 amino acids. Germline V gene sequence: CDR1 DFQATT, CDR2 SNEGSKA (reference sequence). The CDR3 bases are TGCAGTGCTAGTTCGGGGTCAGTGAGCAATGAGCAGTTCTTC. This translates into CSASSGSVSNEQFF.

This chain links TRBV3-1 (or the pseudogene TRBV3-2) with TRBJ1-3, with D uncertain. In germline, CDR1 is LGHDT, CDR2 YNNKEL (reference sequence). Trimming removed 6 bases at V and 0 bases at J, with 15 bases between. The CDR3 extends over 16 amino acids. The CDR3: CASSQIDGSSGNTIYF. Here the CDR3 DNA reads TGTGCCAGCAGTCAGATCGACGGTAGCTCTGGAAACACCATATATTTT.

The V and J genes are TRBV18 and TRBJ2-1; the D is unclear. Germline values: CDR1 KGHSH, CDR2 LQKENI. The V gene lost 6 bases and the J gene lost 4 bases, with 16 bases spanning the gap. CDR3 length equals 15 residues. CDR3 sequence reads: CASSLGQVQYNEQFF. CDR3 coding DNA: TGTGCCAGCTCTCTCGGGCAGGTCCAATACAATGAGCAGTTCTTC.

The V and J genes are TRBV6-5 and TRBJ1-1; D perhaps matches TRBD1 (6 bases). Trimming took off 6 bases at V and 4 bases at J, with 18 bases between the two ends. Germline lookup yields CDR1 MNHEY and CDR2 SVGAGI. This CDR3 is built from 15 residues. The CDR3 protein is CASRPHRAGGTEAFF. The CDR3 nucleotides read TGTGCCAGCAGACCACACAGGGCGGGAGGCACTGAAGCTTTCTTT.

V gene TRBV28 combines with J gene TRBJ2-1, with D tentatively TRBD1 (5 bases). The CDR3 sequence is 12 residues long. Trimming stripped 8 bases from V and 8 bases from J, with 13 bases between. Per germline, CDR1 MDHEN and CDR2 SYDVKM. The CDR3 region has the DNA TGTGCCAGCGGACCTGGGGCTTATGAGCAGTTCTTC. Protein sequence: CASGPGAYEQFF.

This clone was seen only once. This chain uses TRBV5-6 with TRBJ1-1, with D maybe TRBD1 (6 bases). From germline, CDR1 is SGHDT and CDR2 YYEEEE. The CDR3 is 17 residues long. Trimming left V 2 bases short and J 1 base short, with 18 bases between. The CDR3 protein is CASSFLGETGKNTEAFF. CDR3 nucleotides: TGTGCCAGCAGCTTTTTGGGAGAAACAGGGAAGAACACTGAAGCTTTCTTT. Variable domain in full (rest from reference TRBV5-6 and TRBJ1-1): DAGVTQSPTHLIKTRGQQVTLRCSPKSGHDTVSWYQQALGQGPQFIFQYYEEEERQRGNFPDRFSGHQFPNYSSELNVNALLLGDSALYLCASSFLGETGKNTEAFFGQGTRLTVV.

The chain links TRBV2 to TRBJ1-1; D not resolved. CDR1 SNHLY and CDR2 FYNNEI come from the germline V gene. V was cut by 9 bases and J by 3 bases, with 11 bases left in between. The CDR3 is 12 amino acids. The chain's CDR3 is CASIGRDTEAFF. Written as DNA, the CDR3 is TGTGCCAGTATAGGTAGGGACACTGAAGCTTTCTTT.

This clone was observed once. This chain links TRBV12-3 or TRBV12-4 with TRBJ1-2; a possible D gene is TRBD1 (6 bases). The CDR3 has 13 residues. V lost 6 bases, J lost 3 bases, and 11 bases lay in between. The CDR3: CASRLQGHYGYTF. CDR3 sequence (DNA): TGTGCCAGCAGGCTACAGGGCCACTATGGCTACACCTTC.

Comments on this clone: A read error may produce the germline difference seen at one junction end. The V and J genes are TRBV19 and TRBJ2-7; TRBD2 matches 14 bases. This CDR3 is built from 14 residues. In germline, CDR1 is LNHDA, CDR2 SQIVND (reference sequence). CDR3 sequence: CASSIAGTSGGRAF. As DNA, the CDR3 is TGTGCCAGTAGTATCGCCGGGACTAGCGGGGGCAGGGCCTTC.

The chain combines TRBV6-1 with TRBJ2-3; no clear D gene. The germline V and J ends were trimmed by 2 bases and 1 base, with 10 bases remaining between them. Germline assignment: CDR1 MNHNS and CDR2 SASEGT. This CDR3 comprises 15 residues. The CDR3 loop reads CASSESVEGTDTQYF. CDR3 bases: TGTGCCAGCAGTGAATCAGTTGAGGGCACAGATACGCAGTATTTT.

The chain links TRBV5-1 to TRBJ2-2; TRBD2 is a possible D gene (5 bases). Trimming shortened V by 5 bases and J by 5 bases, and 16 bases separated the two germline ends. The CDR3 totals 15 residues. From germline, CDR1 is SGHRS and CDR2 YFSETQ. The CDR3: CASSPRSAGTGELFF. The CDR3 DNA is TGCGCCAGCAGTCCTCGTTCGGCGGGTACCGGGGAGCTGTTTTTT.

This clone showed up many times. The chain couples TRBV6-5 to TRBJ2-5; D unclear. The V gene lost 11 bases and the J gene lost 2 bases, with 12 bases spanning the gap. In germline, CDR1 is MNHEY, CDR2 SVGAGI. The CDR3 has 12 residues. CDR3 loop: CALQGLQETQYF. The CDR3 bases are TGTGCCCTTCAAGGCTTGCAAGAGACCCAGTACTTC.

The chain uses TRBV30 and TRBJ2-5, with D possibly TRBD1 on 6 matching bases. Germline assignment: CDR1 GTSNPN and CDR2 SVGIG (reference sequence). The CDR3 length is 15 residues. Trimming removed 4 bases at V and 7 bases at J, with 22 bases between. The CDR3 region has the DNA TGTGCCTGGAATCCCACAGGGCCCGGGCGTGGGACCCAGTACTTC. It translates to CAWNPTGPGRGTQYF.

Concerning this clone itself: This sample includes further DNA sequences coding for the same CDR3. This sequence joins TRBV27 and TRBJ1-5, with TRBD1 identical over 8 bases. CDR3 length: 14 residues. In germline, CDR1 is MNHEY, CDR2 SMNVEV (reference sequence). With 6 bases clipped from V and 1 base from J, the junction kept 2 bases outside the gene matches. The DNA for the CDR3 is TGTGCCAGCAGGCGGACAGGGAGCAATCAGCCCCAGCATTTT. This sequence encodes CASRRTGSNQPQHF.

V usage is TRBV7-2 and J usage is TRBJ1-5, with D unclear. Germline V CDR1 and CDR2: SGHTA, FQGNSA. The CDR3 is made up of 15 amino acids. Trimming stripped 1 base from V and 0 bases from J, with 7 bases between. Here the CDR3 DNA reads TGTGCCAGCAGCTTAGAAAGTAATAGCAATCAGCCCCAGCATTTT. This gives the protein CASSLESNSNQPQHF.

The chain is built from TRBV28 and TRBJ2-6, with a tentative D call TRBD2 (5 bases). Germline lookup yields CDR1 MDHEN and CDR2 SYDVKM. The CDR3 extends over 17 amino acids. The V and J ends lost 4 bases and 0 bases respectively, with 13 bases between them. CDR3 DNA: TGTGCCAGCAGTTCGGGCGGGCCGAGCTCTGGGGCCAACGTCCTGACTTTC. Translated: CASSSGGPSSGANVLTF.